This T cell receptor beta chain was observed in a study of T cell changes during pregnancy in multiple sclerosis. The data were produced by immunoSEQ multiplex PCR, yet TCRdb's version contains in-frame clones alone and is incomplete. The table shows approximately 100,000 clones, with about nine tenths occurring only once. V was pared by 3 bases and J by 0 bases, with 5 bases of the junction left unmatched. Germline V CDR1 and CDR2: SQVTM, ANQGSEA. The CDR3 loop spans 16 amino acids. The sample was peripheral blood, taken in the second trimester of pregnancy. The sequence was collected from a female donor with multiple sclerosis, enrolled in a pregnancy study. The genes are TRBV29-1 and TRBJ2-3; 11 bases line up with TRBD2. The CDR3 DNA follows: TGCAGCGTTGATTTTAGCGGGAGGGGGAGCACAGATACGCAGTATTTT. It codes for CSVDFSGRGSTDTQYF.